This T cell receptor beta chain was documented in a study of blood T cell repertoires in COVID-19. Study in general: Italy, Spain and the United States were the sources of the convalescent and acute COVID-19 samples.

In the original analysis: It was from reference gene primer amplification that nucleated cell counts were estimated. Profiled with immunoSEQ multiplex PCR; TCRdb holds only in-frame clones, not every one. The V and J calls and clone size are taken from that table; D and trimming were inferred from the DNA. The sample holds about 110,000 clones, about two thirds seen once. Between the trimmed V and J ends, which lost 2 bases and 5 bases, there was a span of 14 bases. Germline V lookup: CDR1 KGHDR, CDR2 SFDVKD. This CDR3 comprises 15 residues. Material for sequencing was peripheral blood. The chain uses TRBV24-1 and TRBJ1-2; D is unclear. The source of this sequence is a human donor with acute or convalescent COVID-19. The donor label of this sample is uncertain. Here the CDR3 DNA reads TGTGCCACCAGTGATTCAAGACGAGGGTTTTATGGCTACACCTTC. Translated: CATSDSRRGFYGYTF.